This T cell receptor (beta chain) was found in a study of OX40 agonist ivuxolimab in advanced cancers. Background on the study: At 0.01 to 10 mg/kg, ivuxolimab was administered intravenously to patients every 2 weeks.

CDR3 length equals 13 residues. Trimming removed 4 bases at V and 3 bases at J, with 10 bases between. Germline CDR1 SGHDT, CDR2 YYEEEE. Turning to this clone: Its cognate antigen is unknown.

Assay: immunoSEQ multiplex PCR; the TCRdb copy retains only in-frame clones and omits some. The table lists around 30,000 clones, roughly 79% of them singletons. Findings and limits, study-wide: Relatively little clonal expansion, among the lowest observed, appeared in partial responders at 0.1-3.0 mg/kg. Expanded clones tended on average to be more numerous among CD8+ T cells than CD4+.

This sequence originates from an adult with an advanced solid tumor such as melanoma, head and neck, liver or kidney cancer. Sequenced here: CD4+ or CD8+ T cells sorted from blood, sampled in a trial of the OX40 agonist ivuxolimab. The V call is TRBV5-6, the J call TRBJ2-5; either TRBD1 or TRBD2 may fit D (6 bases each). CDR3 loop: CASSRGLEETQYF. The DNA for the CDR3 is TGTGCCAGCAGCCGGGGGCTAGAAGAGACCCAGTACTTC.